This T cell receptor beta chain was recorded in a study of blood T cell repertoires in COVID-19. Study overall: Specimens from acute and convalescent COVID-19 originated in the United States, Italy and Spain. The analysed material was cDNA or gDNA that came from T cells, B-cell-depleted T cells, or PBMCs.

Germline V gives CDR1 LNHDA, CDR2 SQIVND (reference sequence). V was pared by 6 bases and J by 0 bases, with 15 bases between. The CDR3 sequence is 16 residues long. This clone has just a few counts. As originally analysed: Nucleated cell number was recorded as an estimate derived from reference gene primer amplification. Profiling relied on immunoSEQ multiplex PCR, and the TCRdb table lists in-frame clones only, not all of them. That table furnishes V, J and clone size, whereas the DNA furnished D and trimming. The data contain some 150,000 clones, 80% to 90% of them singletons. The sequencing input was peripheral blood. The chain carries TRBV19 and TRBJ1-5; weak D call: TRBD1 (6 bases). The clonotype originates from a woman aged 35 to 49 with acute or convalescent COVID-19. The CDR3 nucleotides are TGTGCCAGTAGACGAACAGGGCTTTATAGCAATCAGCCCCAGCATTTT. Its protein product is CASRRTGLYSNQPQHF.